The 8 T cell receptor beta chains presented below share a single source sample, sequenced in a study of shared clonotypes between healthy human individuals. Only in-frame clones appear in the TCRdb table, and some are missing; sequencing was by immunoSEQ multiplex PCR. The sample shows about 2.3 million clones, about 92% of them seen only once. Sequencing was performed on naive CD4+ T cells from PBMCs. As to subset: CD45RA+ positively selected. These receptors all stem from a man aged 18 to 29 in good health. Some clones in this sample may be carry-over from other donors' samples.

The rearrangement uses TRBV27 and TRBJ1-4; D is uncertain. Germline V gene lookup returns CDR1 MNHEY and CDR2 SMNVEV (reference sequence). Deletions cut 6 bases from V and 0 bases from J, with 8 bases between. The CDR3 is 14 amino acids. The CDR3 region is CASSGLATNEKLFF. The DNA for the CDR3 is TGTGCCAGCAGCGGCCTAGCAACTAATGAAAAACTGTTTTTT. Variable domain in full (rest from reference TRBV27 and TRBJ1-4): EAQVTQNPRYLITVTGKKLTVTCSQNMNHEYMSWYRQDPGLGLRQIYYSMNVEVTDKGDVPEGYKVSRKEKRNFPLILESPSPNQTSLYFCASSGLATNEKLFFGSGTQLSVL.

The V call is TRBV27, the J call TRBJ2-7; a possible D gene is TRBD2 (5 bases). The V end was cut by 3 bases, the J end by 1 base, with 16 bases between. Germline lookup yields CDR1 MNHEY and CDR2 SMNVEV (reference sequence). This CDR3 comprises 16 residues. The CDR3, as DNA: TGTGCCAGCAGTTTGCCCCCCGGGGTAATTTCCTACGAGCAGTACTTC. Amino acid sequence: CASSLPPGVISYEQYF.

This rearrangement joins TRBV28 to TRBJ1-2; D remains unclear. Germline CDR1 MDHEN, CDR2 SYDVKM. CDR3 size: 15 residues. V gave up 8 bases and J gave up 0 bases, with 16 bases separating them. DNA for the CDR3: TGTGCCAGCGGAGCTAATGGGATCTCTAACTATGGCTACACCTTC. The encoded protein is CASGANGISNYGYTF.

This CDR3 is CASIPLGTGGRTEAFF. CDR3 sequence (DNA): TGTGCCAGCATTCCTCTCGGGACAGGGGGCAGGACTGAAGCTTTCTTT. The chain couples TRBV5-4 to TRBJ1-1; 12 nucleotides match TRBD1. CDR3 length equals 16 residues. V was clipped by 6 bases and J by 5 bases; unmatched bases: 11. The germline V gene encodes CDR1 SGHNT and CDR2 YYREEE (reference sequence).

CDR3 sequence reads: CASSLGQGRWNTEAFF. For the CDR3, the DNA is TGTGCCAGCAGTTTAGGGCAGGGGCGGTGGAACACTGAAGCTTTCTTT. The chain is built from TRBV28 and TRBJ1-1, with D possibly TRBD1 on 6 matching bases. Germline V gene data show CDR1 as MDHEN and CDR2 as SYDVKM. CDR3 size: 16 residues. V lost 2 bases and J lost 1, with 14 bases in between.

The V call is TRBV28, the J call TRBJ2-5; no clear D gene. This CDR3 is 13 amino acids long. V lost 11 bases and J lost 0, with 13 bases in between. CDR1 and CDR2 from the germline V gene are MDHEN and SYDVKM. The CDR3 bases are TGTGCCGCCCAAACGGCAAACCAAGAGACCCAGTACTTC. Protein sequence: CAAQTANQETQYF.

In its sample, this clone was seen a few times. This chain connects TRBV7-9 to TRBJ1-2; D may be TRBD1 (5 bases). V was cut by 5 bases and J by 0 bases, with 10 bases left in between. Germline CDR1 reads SEHNR; CDR2 reads FQNEAQ (reference sequence). The CDR3 sequence is 14 residues long. CDR3 region: CASSKVTANYGYTF. In DNA form, the CDR3 reads TGTGCCAGCAGCAAGGTGACAGCTAACTATGGCTACACCTTC.

V usage is TRBV5-4 and J usage is TRBJ1-1, with a tentative D call TRBD1 (5 bases). Trimming cost V 3 bases and J 0 bases, with 12 bases left between them. CDR1 and CDR2 (germline): SGHNT, YYREEE (reference sequence). The CDR3 is 15 amino acids. CDR3 residues: CASSSRAGLNTEAFF. In DNA, the CDR3 is TGTGCCAGCAGCTCCAGGGCCGGTTTGAACACTGAAGCTTTCTTT.